This paragraph reports one T cell receptor (beta chain). What it recognizes is unknown. The record originates from a study of T cells expressing NK-cell markers. Study at large: Investigators obtained TCR beta repertoires from sorted CD3+CD56+NKG2C+, CD3+CD56+NKG2C- and CD3+CD56-NKG2C+ T cells. Findings of the study overall: Dominant NKG2C+ clonotypes were found to form roughly 1.0-7.0% of CD8+ T cells in more than five donors. The CD3+CD56-NKG2C+ fraction of several donors was also led by these clonotypes. HCMV specificity of the expanded NKG2C+ T cell clones was not established.

Reprocessing the 5' RACE reads, TCRdb reports a single entry for every CDR3 protein and omits DNA. This table lists over 250,000 distinct CDR3 sequences. The CDR3 length is 13 residues. Germline V CDR1 and CDR2: MNHEY, SVGAGI. This receptor was taken from a woman aged 18-69 years in good health. V gene TRBV6-5 combines with J gene TRBJ1-1. Sequencing was carried out using blood T cells: a sorted CD56 or NKG2C T cell subset, CD4+ or CD8+ T cells, or bulk PBMC T cells (not recorded which). CDR3 region: CASSYGDAAEAFF.